What follows are 2 T cell receptor beta chains derived from one specimen sequenced in a study of T cell repertoires in cytomegalovirus infection. MiXCR, run by TCRdb on the reads, gives a single entry per CDR3 protein. The data contain some 390,000 distinct CDR3 sequences, around 18% of them singletons. Sequenced: PBMCs. These receptors originate from a human donor in good health (CMV status not recorded). Some clones in this sample may be carry-over from other donors' samples.

Only one count was recorded for this clonotype. The chain couples TRBV30 to TRBJ2-3; the D gene is possibly TRBD2 (6 bases). Between the trimmed V and J ends, which lost 8 bases and 2 bases, there was a span of 11 bases. This CDR3 spans 12 amino acids. Germline V gene lookup returns CDR1 GTSNPN and CDR2 SVGIG (reference sequence). The CDR3 coding sequence is TGTGCCCTGGGGGGTATCACAGATACGCAGTATTTT. Translation gives CALGGITDTQYF. Using reference TRBV30 and TRBJ2-3 for the parts outside the CDR3, the full variable domain is SQTIHQWPATLVQPVGSPLSLECTVEGTSNPNLYWYRQAAGRGLQLLFYSVGIGQISSEVPQNLSASRPQDRQFILSSKKLLLSDSGFYLCALGGITDTQYFGPGTRLTVL.

The sample holds a few counts of this clonotype. The chain couples TRBV2 to TRBJ2-1; 11 bases match TRBD2. This CDR3 region has 15 residues. Germline assignment: CDR1 SNHLY and CDR2 FYNNEI. V lost 10 bases and J lost 4; bases outside the gene matches: 9. Written as DNA, the CDR3 is TGTGCCACTTTTCGACTAGCGGGGCCTTACAATGAGCAGTTCTTC. Amino acids: CATFRLAGPYNEQFF.